This note documents a single T cell receptor beta chain sequence. The target antigen is unknown. Sequencing targeted TCR beta in blood CD8+ and CD4+ T cells. Relapsing-remitting disease, either stable or active, was present in the treatment-naive patients who were the multiple sclerosis controls. This sample is drawn from a study of CD8 T cells in Susac syndrome. Study results and limitations: As the study acknowledged, the number of individuals who were part of its TCR sequencing and HLA analysis was relatively small.

This CDR3 spans 16 amino acids. With 5 bases removed from V and 2 bases from J, the gap between germline ends came to 17 bases. Germline assignment: CDR1 SGHRS and CDR2 YFSETQ. Random hexamers were used to reverse transcribe roughly 0.5 to 1 ug of RNA. The authors amplified TCR beta CDR3 across 54 Vbeta and 13 Jbeta using immunoSEQ multiplex PCR. TCRdb re-called the immunoSEQ multiplex PCR reads with MiXCR, one entry per CDR3 protein. Of about 200,000 distinct CDR3 sequences listed, about 93% are singletons. The genes are TRBV5-1 and TRBJ2-1, with unresolved D. The sequence came from a human donor with multiple sclerosis. What was sequenced was CD8+ T cells from PBMCs. The CDR3 loop reads CASSSPPASTYNEQFF. In DNA, the CDR3 is TGCGCCAGCAGTTCCCCCCCCGCTTCGACCTACAATGAGCAGTTCTTC.